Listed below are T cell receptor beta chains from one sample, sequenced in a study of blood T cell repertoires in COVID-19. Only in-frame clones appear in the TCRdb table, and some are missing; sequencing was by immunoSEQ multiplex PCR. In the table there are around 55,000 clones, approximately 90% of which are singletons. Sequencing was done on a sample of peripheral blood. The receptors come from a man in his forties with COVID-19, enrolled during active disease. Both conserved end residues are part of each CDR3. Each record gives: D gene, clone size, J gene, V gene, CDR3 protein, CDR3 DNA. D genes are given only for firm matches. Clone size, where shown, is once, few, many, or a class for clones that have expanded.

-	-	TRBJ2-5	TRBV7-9	CASSMETGGLGETQYF	TGTGCCAGCAGCATGGAGACCGGGGGTTTGGGGGAGACCCAGTACTTC
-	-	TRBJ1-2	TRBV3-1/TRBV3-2	CASSRDRINYGYTF	TGTGCCAGCAGCCGAGACAGGATTAACTATGGCTACACCTTC
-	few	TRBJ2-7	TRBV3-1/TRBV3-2	CASSQEGVGGYEQYF	TGTGCCAGCAGCCAAGAAGGTGTCGGAGGATACGAGCAGTACTTC
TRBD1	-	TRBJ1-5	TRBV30	CAWDRSGTENQPQHF	TGTGCCTGGGATAGGTCCGGGACAGAAAATCAGCCCCAGCATTTT
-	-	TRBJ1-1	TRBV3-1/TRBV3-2	CASSLQSQNTEAFF	TGTGCCAGCAGCCTTCAGTCTCAGAACACTGAAGCTTTCTTT
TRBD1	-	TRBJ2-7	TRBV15	CATSDRGGGRTYEQYF	TGTGCCACCAGCGACAGGGGTGGCGGCAGGACTTACGAGCAGTACTTC
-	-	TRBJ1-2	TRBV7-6	CASSLNPSPDGYTF	TGTGCCAGCAGCTTAAATCCAAGCCCTGATGGCTACACCTTC
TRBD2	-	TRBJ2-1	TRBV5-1	CASSTSGIAPDEQFF	TGCGCCAGCAGCACTAGCGGGATCGCCCCCGATGAGCAGTTCTTC
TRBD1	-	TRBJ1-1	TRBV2	CASRRQGAMTEAFF	TGTGCCAGCAGGCGACAGGGGGCGATGACTGAAGCTTTCTTT
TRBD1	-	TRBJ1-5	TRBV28	CASTPDRVQPQHF	TGTGCCAGCACCCCAGACAGGGTCCAGCCCCAGCATTTT
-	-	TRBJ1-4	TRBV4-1	CASSQGGGGLFF	TGCGCCAGCAGCCAAGGGGGGGGTGGACTGTTTTTT
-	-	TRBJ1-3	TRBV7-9	CASSRTEQGGPAGNTIYF	TGTGCCAGCAGCCGAACCGAACAGGGAGGGCCCGCTGGAAACACCATATATTTT
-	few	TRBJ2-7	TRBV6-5	CASTGDFSYEQYF	TGTGCCAGCACCGGGGACTTCTCCTACGAGCAGTACTTC
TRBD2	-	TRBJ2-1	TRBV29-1	CSVEIAGTTLREQFF	TGCAGCGTTGAAATCGCTGGGACTACCCTTCGGGAGCAGTTCTTC
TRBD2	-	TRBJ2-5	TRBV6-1	CASSEVSTSGYPYF	TGTGCCAGCAGTGAAGTGTCGACTAGCGGGTACCCGTACTTC
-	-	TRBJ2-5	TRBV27	CASSSLPQQETQYF	TGTGCCAGCAGTTCGCTACCGCAACAAGAGACCCAGTACTTC
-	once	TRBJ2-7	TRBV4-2	CASSQRFGSYEQYF	TGTGCCAGCAGCCAGAGGTTCGGCTCCTACGAGCAGTACTTC
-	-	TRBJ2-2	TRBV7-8	CASSQRSGIGTGELFF	TGTGCCAGCAGCCAAAGGTCCGGGATAGGTACCGGGGAGCTGTTTTTT
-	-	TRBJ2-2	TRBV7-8	CASSFRRLGGGELFF	TGTGCCAGCAGCTTCCGGAGACTCGGTGGGGGGGAGCTGTTTTTT
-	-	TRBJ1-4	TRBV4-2	CASSQEGSGVHGNEKLFF	TGTGCCAGCAGCCAAGAAGGCTCAGGGGTGCACGGCAATGAAAAACTGTTTTTT
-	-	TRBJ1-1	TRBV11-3	CASSLEPGVNTEAFF	TGTGCCAGCAGCTTAGAGCCAGGGGTAAACACTGAAGCTTTCTTT
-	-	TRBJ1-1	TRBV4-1	CASSQDKNREAFF	TGCGCCAGCAGCCAAGATAAGAACAGGGAAGCTTTCTTT
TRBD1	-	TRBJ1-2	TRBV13	CASSFGQGGYTF	TGTGCCAGCAGCTTTGGACAGGGAGGTTACACCTTC
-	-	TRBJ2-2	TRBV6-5	CASRNRVGTGELFF	TGTGCCAGCAGGAACAGGGTGGGCACCGGGGAGCTGTTTTTT
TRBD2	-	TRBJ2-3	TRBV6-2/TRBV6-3	CASSYSRSVSGERELVDTQYF	TGTGCCAGCAGTTACTCGAGGTCGGTGTCAGGAGAGCGGGAGTTAGTAGATACGCAGTATTTT
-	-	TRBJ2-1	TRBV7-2	CASSSRGQNEQFF	TGTGCCAGCAGCTCTAGAGGGCAGAATGAGCAGTTCTTC
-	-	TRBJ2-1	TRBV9	CASSVLRGGYNEQFF	TGTGCCAGCAGCGTACTTCGAGGCGGGTACAATGAGCAGTTCTTC
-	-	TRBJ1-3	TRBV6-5	CASSYSAGASGNTIYF	TGTGCCAGCAGTTACTCGGCGGGGGCCTCTGGAAACACCATATATTTT
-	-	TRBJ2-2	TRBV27	CASSYGRGTGELFF	TGTGCCAGCAGTTATGGCAGGGGCACCGGGGAGCTGTTTTTT
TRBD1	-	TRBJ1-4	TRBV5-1	CASSSTGGGEKLFF	TGCGCCAGCAGCTCGACAGGGGGCGGCGAAAAACTGTTTTTT
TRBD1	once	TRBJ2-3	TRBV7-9	CASSFQGVATDTQYF	TGTGCCAGCAGCTTTCAGGGGGTCGCCACAGATACGCAGTATTTT
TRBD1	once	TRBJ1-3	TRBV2	CASSAGTGGGHTIYF	TGTGCCAGCAGTGCCGGGACAGGGGGTGGACACACCATATATTTT
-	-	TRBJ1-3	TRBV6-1	CASSDTAGNTIYF	TGTGCCAGCAGTGACACTGCTGGAAACACCATATATTTT
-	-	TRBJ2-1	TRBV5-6	CASSLYPAGLESYNEQFF	TGTGCCAGCAGCTTGTATCCGGCGGGGCTGGAGTCCTACAATGAGCAGTTCTTC
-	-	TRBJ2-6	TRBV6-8	CARRRTPRSGANVLTF	TGTGCCAGACGTAGGACACCCCGCTCTGGGGCCAACGTCCTGACTTTC
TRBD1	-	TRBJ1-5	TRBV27	CASSLGTGGNQPQHF	TGTGCCAGCAGTTTAGGGACAGGGGGCAATCAGCCCCAGCATTTT
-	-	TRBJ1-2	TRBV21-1	CASSRQVSSRHGYTF	TGTGCCAGCAGCAGACAGGTTAGCTCACGTCATGGCTACACCTTC
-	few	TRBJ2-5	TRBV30	CAWSVLETQYF	TGTGCCTGGAGTGTACTGGAGACCCAGTACTTC